Presented here are 16 T cell receptor beta chains from one specimen sequenced in a study of chemoradiotherapy in HPV16-positive cancers. The assay was immunoSEQ multiplex PCR, and TCRdb's table has in-frame clones only and misses some. Among under 15,000 clones listed, less than 80% were seen once. The sample was taken from a patient who underwent chemoradiotherapy. The receptors come from a human donor with HPV-associated anogenital cancer.

The V and J genes are TRBV30 and TRBJ1-2, with TRBD1 identical over 9 bases. CDR1 is GTSNPN, CDR2 SVGIG, per germline (reference sequence). The V and J ends lost 4 bases and 4 bases, in that order; junction bases with no gene match: 10. The CDR3 covers 15 residues. The CDR3, as DNA: TGTGCCTGGAAAGCGACAGGGGGGCTAGTCTATGGCTACACCTTC. Translated, it gives CAWKATGGLVYGYTF.

The chain recombines TRBV7-2 with TRBJ1-5; TRBD1 is a possible D gene (6 bases). The germline gives CDR1 SGHTA, CDR2 FQGNSA. The CDR3 contains 16 residues. Trimming pared 0 bases from V and 2 bases from J, leaving 11 bases between. CDR3 nucleotide sequence: TGTGCCAGCAGCTTAGCGGGGGGGCACGGCAATCAGCCCCAGCATTTT. This codes for CASSLAGGHGNQPQHF.

The chain combines TRBV9 with TRBJ1-1; D ambiguous. The CDR3 is made up of 14 amino acids. V was cut by 0 bases and J by 2 bases, with 8 bases left in between. Germline lookup yields CDR1 SGDLS and CDR2 YYNGEE. CDR3 nucleotides: TGTGCCAGCAGCGTAGCCCAGGCAAACACTGAAGCTTTCTTT. Its translation is CASSVAQANTEAFF. Full variable domain (rest looked up from reference TRBV9 and TRBJ1-1): DSGVTQTPKHLITATGQRVTLRCSPRSGDLSVYWYQQSLDQGLQFLIQYYNGEERAKGNILERFSAQQFPDLHSELNLSSLELGDSALYFCASSVAQANTEAFFGQGTRLTVV.

This clone was observed a handful of times. The chain is built from TRBV2 and TRBJ2-1; D is unresolved. The CDR3 consists of 11 residues. V was shortened by 6 bases and J by 4 bases, with 4 bases between the two germline ends. Germline loops: CDR1 SNHLY, CDR2 FYNNEI. The CDR3 sequence is CASSGYNEQFF. CDR3 DNA: TGTGCCAGCAGCGGATACAATGAGCAGTTCTTC.

The CDR3 region has the DNA TGTGCCAGCAGCCTATCCCCAGCAGGAGACAGGGTACACACCGGGGAGCTGTTTTTT. Encoded protein: CASSLSPAGDRVHTGELFF. This sequence joins TRBV7-3 and TRBJ2-2; TRBD1 matches 7 bases. V dropped 5 bases and J dropped 3; count of bases not matched to a gene: 18. The CDR3 totals 19 residues. Germline values: CDR1 SGHTA, CDR2 FQGTGA. The complete variable domain, with remaining parts taken from reference TRBV7-3 and TRBJ2-2, reads GAGVSQTPSNKVTEKGKYVELRCDPISGHTALYWYRQSLGQGPEFLIYFQGTGAADDSGLPNDRFFAVRPEGSVSTLKIQRTERGDSAVYLCASSLSPAGDRVHTGELFFGEGSRLTVL.

The chain is built from TRBV11-3 and TRBJ2-2, with D tentatively TRBD1 (5 bases). V dropped 4 bases and J dropped 0 bases, with 15 bases sitting between them. The CDR3 extends over 17 amino acids. Germline CDR1 reads SGHNT; CDR2 reads YENEEA. The CDR3 nucleotides read TGTGCCAGCAGCTCCCACGGACAAAGAGCGAACACCGGGGAGCTGTTTTTT. It codes for CASSSHGQRANTGELFF.

This clone was counted a single time. CDR3 region: CASSLGPGVYEQYF. DNA for the CDR3: TGTGCCAGCAGCTTAGGTCCCGGGGTCTACGAGCAGTACTTC. This chain links TRBV7-2 with TRBJ2-7; weak D call: TRBD2 (5 bases). The V end lost 1 base, the J end lost 3 bases, and 10 bases lay between the germline ends. The germline V gene encodes CDR1 SGHTA and CDR2 FQGNSA. The CDR3 runs to 14 residues.

CDR3 bases: TGTGCCAGCATAGTGGCCAGGGCTTTGGGGACTGAAGCTTTCTTT. Amino acid sequence: CASIVARALGTEAFF. The chain links TRBV6-1 to TRBJ1-1; maybe TRBD1 (5 bases). The CDR3 consists of 15 residues. The ends were cut back, 7 bases at V and 5 bases at J, with 20 bases in the middle. In germline, CDR1 is MNHNS, CDR2 SASEGT.

The rearrangement joins TRBV19 to TRBJ2-5; 11 nucleotides match TRBD1. CDR3 length: 13 amino acids. Trimming cost V 10 bases and J 4 bases; bases outside gene matches: 5. CDR1 and CDR2 from the germline V gene are LNHDA and SQIVND (reference sequence). The CDR3 DNA reads as TGTGCCACCACCGGGACAGGGGGAGAGACCCAGTACTTC. The encoded protein is CATTGTGGETQYF.

In its sample, this clone was seen a few times. For the CDR3, the DNA is TGCGCCAGCAGCTTGTCACAGACTAGCGACAAAAACATTCAGTACTTC. The encoded protein is CASSLSQTSDKNIQYF. The chain is built from TRBV5-1 and TRBJ2-4, with 8 bases matching TRBD2. This CDR3 is 16 amino acids long. Per germline, CDR1 SGHRS and CDR2 YFSETQ. V was clipped by 1 base and J by 3 bases; unmatched bases: 6.

The chain has TRBV28 and TRBJ2-7; the match to TRBD2 covers 7 bases. J lost 6 bases, V lost 3 bases, and 8 bases had no gene match. The CDR3 totals 14 residues. Germline CDR1 reads MDHEN; CDR2 reads SYDVKM. The CDR3 DNA reads TGTGCCAGCAGTTTCGGCAGGGAGGGTGGCGAGCAGTACTTC. Translated: CASSFGREGGEQYF.

The J gene is TRBJ2-7, the V gene TRBV11-2; TRBD2 is a possible D gene (6 bases). Per germline, CDR1 SGHAT and CDR2 FQNNGV. The CDR3 runs to 16 residues. V was pared by 5 bases and J by 2 bases, with 19 bases between. CDR3 sequence: CASSLEGTQTPYEQYF. The CDR3 bases are TGTGCCAGCAGCCTTGAAGGGACTCAAACCCCCTACGAGCAGTACTTC.

The sample holds a few counts of this clone. The chain recombines TRBV6-5 with TRBJ1-2; the D gene is possibly TRBD1 (5 bases). Germline CDR1 reads MNHEY; CDR2 reads SVGAGI. The CDR3 length is 14 residues. The V end was cut by 2 bases, the J end by 4 bases, with 11 bases between. The CDR3 loop is CASSYQGEVYGYTF. The CDR3 DNA reads as TGTGCCAGCAGTTACCAGGGCGAGGTCTATGGCTACACCTTC.

The rearrangement uses TRBV30 and TRBJ2-5; unclear D gene. The germline V gene has CDR1 GTSNPN and CDR2 SVGIG (reference sequence). V was pared by 5 bases and J by 7 bases, with 11 bases between. This CDR3 contains 11 residues. As DNA, the CDR3 is TGTGCCTGGGCACTTATCGGGACCCAGTACTTC. It codes for CAWALIGTQYF.

The rearrangement uses TRBV7-2 and TRBJ1-6; tentative D call: TRBD1 (6 bases). The CDR3 covers 15 residues. From germline, CDR1 is SGHTA and CDR2 FQGNSA. Trimming pared 5 bases from V and 7 bases from J, leaving 15 bases between. CDR3 protein: CASSGARGGNSPLHF. The CDR3 bases are TGTGCCAGCAGCGGGGCCAGGGGTGGGAATTCACCCCTCCACTTT.

V is TRBV2 and J is TRBJ1-1, with TRBD1 matching 7 bases. The CDR3 is 12 amino acids. Losses at the gene ends were 6 bases for V and 7 bases for J; bases not matched to a gene: 5. CDR1 is SNHLY and CDR2 is FYNNEI in the germline V gene. The CDR3 nucleotides are TGTGCCAGCAGCGACAGGGACCTTGAAGCTTTCTTT. Translated: CASSDRDLEAFF.